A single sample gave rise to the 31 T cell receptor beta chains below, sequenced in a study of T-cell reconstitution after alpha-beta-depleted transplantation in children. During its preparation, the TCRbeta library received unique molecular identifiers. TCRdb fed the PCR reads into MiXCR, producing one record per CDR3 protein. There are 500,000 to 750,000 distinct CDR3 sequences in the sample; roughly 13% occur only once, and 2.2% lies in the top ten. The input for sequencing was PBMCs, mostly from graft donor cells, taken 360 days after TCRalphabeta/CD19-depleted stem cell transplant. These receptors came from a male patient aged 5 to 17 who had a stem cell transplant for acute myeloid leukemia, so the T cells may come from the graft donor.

This CDR3 reads CASSADSNEQYF. CDR3 nucleotide sequence: TGTGCCAGCAGCGCAGACAGTAACGAGCAGTACTTC. V usage is TRBV11-3 and J usage is TRBJ2-7; D is perhaps TRBD1 (5 bases). V dropped 5 bases and J dropped 5 bases, with 10 bases sitting between them. This CDR3 spans 12 amino acids. From germline, CDR1 is SGHNT and CDR2 YENEEA.

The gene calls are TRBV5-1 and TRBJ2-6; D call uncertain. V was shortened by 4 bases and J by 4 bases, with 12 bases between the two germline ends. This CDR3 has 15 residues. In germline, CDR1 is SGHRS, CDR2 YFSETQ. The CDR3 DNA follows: TGCGCCAGCAGCCCCCAGAGCTCCGGGGCCAACGTCCTGACTTTC. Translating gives CASSPQSSGANVLTF.

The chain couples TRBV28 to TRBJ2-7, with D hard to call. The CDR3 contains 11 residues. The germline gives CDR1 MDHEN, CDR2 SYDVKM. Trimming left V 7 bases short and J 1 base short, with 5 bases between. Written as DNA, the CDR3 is TGTGCCAGCAAGACATCCTACGAGCAGTACTTC. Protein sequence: CASKTSYEQYF.

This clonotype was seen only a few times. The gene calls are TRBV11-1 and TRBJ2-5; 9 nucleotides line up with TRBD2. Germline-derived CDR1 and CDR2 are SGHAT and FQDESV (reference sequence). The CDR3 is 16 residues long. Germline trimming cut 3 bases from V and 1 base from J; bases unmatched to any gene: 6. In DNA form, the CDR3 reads TGTGCCAGCAGCTTTACGAGCGGGAGGTCCCAAGAGACCCAGTACTTC. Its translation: CASSFTSGRSQETQYF.

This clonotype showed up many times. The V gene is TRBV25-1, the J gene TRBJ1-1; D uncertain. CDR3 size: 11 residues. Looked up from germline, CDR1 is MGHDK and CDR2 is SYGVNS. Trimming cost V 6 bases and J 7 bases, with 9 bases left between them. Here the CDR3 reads CASSRRLEAFF. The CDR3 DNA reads TGTGCCAGCAGCCGACGGCTTGAAGCTTTCTTT.

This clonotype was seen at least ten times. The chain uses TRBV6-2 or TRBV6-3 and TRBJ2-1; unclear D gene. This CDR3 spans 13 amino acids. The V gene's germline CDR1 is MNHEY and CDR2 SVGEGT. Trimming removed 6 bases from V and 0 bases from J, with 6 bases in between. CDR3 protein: CASRESSYNEQFF. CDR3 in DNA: TGTGCCAGCAGGGAAAGCTCCTACAATGAGCAGTTCTTC.

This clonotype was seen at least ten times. The CDR3 coding sequence is TGTGCCAGCAGTTTTGGAAACGAGCAGTACTTC. Amino acids: CASSFGNEQYF. The chain links TRBV12-3 or TRBV12-4 to TRBJ2-7; D unclear. Trimming took 3 bases from V and 5 from J, leaving 5 bases between them. This CDR3 is built from 11 residues.

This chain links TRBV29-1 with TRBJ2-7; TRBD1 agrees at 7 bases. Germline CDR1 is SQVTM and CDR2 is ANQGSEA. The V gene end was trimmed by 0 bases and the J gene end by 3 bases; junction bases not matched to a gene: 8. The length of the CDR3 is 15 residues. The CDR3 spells CSVEDWTGDLYEQYF. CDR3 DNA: TGCAGCGTTGAAGATTGGACAGGAGATCTCTACGAGCAGTACTTC.

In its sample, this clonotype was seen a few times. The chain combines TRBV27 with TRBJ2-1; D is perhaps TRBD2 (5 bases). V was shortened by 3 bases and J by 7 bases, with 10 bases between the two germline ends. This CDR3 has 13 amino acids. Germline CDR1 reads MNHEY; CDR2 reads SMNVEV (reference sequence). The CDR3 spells CASSFRGRNEQFF. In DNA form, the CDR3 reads TGTGCCAGCAGTTTCCGGGGTAGAAATGAGCAGTTCTTC.

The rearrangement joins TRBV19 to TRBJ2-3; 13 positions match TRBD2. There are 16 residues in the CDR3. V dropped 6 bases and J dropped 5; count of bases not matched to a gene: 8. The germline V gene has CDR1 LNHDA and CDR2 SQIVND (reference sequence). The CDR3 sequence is CASSGLAGDVGDTQYF. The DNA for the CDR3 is TGTGCCAGTAGCGGACTAGCGGGAGATGTAGGAGATACGCAGTATTTT.

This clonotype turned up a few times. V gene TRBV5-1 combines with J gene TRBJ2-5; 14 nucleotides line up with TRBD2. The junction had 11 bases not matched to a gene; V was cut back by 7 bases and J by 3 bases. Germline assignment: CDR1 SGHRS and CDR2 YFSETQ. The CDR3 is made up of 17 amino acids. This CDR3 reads CASSRTSGRSAEETQYF. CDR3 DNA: TGCGCCAGCTCCCGGACTAGCGGGAGGTCAGCGGAAGAGACCCAGTACTTC.

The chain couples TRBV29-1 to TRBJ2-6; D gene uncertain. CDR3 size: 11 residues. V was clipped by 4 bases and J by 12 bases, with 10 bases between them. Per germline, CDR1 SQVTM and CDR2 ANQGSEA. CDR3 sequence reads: CSVGLRGVLTF. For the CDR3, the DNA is TGCAGCGTTGGGCTGAGAGGCGTCCTGACTTTC.

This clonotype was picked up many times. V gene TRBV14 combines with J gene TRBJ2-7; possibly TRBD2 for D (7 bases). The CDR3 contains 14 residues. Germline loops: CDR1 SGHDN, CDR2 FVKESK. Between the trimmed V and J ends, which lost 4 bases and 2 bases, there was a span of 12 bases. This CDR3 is CASSRGGLTYEQYF. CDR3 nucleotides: TGTGCCAGCAGCCGCGGGGGCCTGACCTACGAGCAGTACTTC. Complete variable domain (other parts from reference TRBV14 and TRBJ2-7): EAGVTQFPSHSVIEKGQTVTLRCDPISGHDNLYWYRRVMGKEIKFLLHFVKESKQDESGMPNNRFLAERTGGTYSTLKVQPAELEDSGVYFCASSRGGLTYEQYFGPGTRLTVT.

Written as DNA, the CDR3 is TGCGCCAGCAGCCAGATGACTAGCGGATCCTACGAGCAGTACTTC. This gives the protein CASSQMTSGSYEQYF. The gene calls are TRBV4-3 and TRBJ2-7; 9 bases are shared with TRBD2. Germline V gives CDR1 LGHNA, CDR2 YSLEER. The V segment lost 3 bases and the J segment 1 base; nucleotides outside the gene matches: 4. CDR3 length: 15 residues.

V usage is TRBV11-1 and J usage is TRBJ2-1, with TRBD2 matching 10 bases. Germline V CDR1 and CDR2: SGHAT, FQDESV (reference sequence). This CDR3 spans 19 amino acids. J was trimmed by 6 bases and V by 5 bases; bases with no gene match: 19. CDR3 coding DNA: TGTGCCAGCAGCCCGCATCCGGGACTAGCGATGAGTGCCGGCAATGAGCAGTTCTTC. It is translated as CASSPHPGLAMSAGNEQFF.

The CDR3 DNA is TGCAGCGTTGAAGATAGTATAGACAGCTACTATGGCTACACCTTC. It translates to CSVEDSIDSYYGYTF. The chain uses TRBV29-1 and TRBJ1-2, with D tentatively TRBD1 (5 bases). The CDR3 is 15 amino acids. Trimming removed 0 bases at V and 3 bases at J, with 14 bases between. Per germline, CDR1 SQVTM and CDR2 ANQGSEA.

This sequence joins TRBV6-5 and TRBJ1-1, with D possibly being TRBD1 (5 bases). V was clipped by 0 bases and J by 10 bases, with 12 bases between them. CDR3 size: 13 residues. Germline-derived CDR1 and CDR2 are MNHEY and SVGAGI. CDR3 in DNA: TGTGCCAGCAGTTACTCTCCGGGGCAGGCAGCTTTCTTT. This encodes CASSYSPGQAAFF.

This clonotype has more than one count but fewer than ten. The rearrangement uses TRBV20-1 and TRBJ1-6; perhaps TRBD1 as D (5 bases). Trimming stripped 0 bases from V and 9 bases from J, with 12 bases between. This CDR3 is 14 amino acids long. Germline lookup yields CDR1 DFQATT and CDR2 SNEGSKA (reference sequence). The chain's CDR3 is CSARDFRDRSPLHF. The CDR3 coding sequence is TGCAGTGCTAGAGATTTCAGGGATCGTTCACCCCTCCACTTT.

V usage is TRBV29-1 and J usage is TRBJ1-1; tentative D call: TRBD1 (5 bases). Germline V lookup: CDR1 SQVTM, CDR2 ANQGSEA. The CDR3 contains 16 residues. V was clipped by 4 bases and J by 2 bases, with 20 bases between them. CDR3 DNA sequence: TGCAGCGTTGTTCCCATGCGGTTGGGGGTCAACACTGAAGCTTTCTTT. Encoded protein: CSVVPMRLGVNTEAFF.

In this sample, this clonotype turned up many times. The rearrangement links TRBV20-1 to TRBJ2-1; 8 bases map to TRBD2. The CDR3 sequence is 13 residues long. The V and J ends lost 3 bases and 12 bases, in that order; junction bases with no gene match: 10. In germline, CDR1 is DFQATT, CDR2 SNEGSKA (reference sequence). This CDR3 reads CSASRTSGLRQFF. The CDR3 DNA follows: TGCAGTGCTAGTCGTACTAGCGGCTTAAGGCAGTTCTTC.

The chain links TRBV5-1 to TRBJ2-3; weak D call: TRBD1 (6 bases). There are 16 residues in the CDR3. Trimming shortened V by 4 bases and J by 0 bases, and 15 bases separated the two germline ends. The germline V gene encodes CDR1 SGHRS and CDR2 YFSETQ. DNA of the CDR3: TGCGCCAGCAGCATTCTACAGGGATCTAGCACAGATACGCAGTATTTT. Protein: CASSILQGSSTDTQYF.

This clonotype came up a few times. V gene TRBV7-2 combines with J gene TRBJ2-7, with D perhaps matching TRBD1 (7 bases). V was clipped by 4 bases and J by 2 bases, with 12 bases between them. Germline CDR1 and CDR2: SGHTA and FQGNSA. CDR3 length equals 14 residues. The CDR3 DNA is TGTGCCAGCAGCTCGCGGGGACAGACCTACGAGCAGTACTTC. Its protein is CASSSRGQTYEQYF.

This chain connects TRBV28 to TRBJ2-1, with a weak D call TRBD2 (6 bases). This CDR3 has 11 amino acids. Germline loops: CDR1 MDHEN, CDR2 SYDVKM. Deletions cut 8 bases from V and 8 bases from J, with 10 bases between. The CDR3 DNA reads TGTGCCAGCCGACTAGGTTATGAGCAGTTCTTC. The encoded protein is CASRLGYEQFF. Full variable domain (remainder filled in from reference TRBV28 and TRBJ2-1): DVKVTQSSRYLVKRTGEKVFLECVQDMDHENMFWYRQDPGLGLRLIYFSYDVKMKEKGDIPEGYSVSREKKERFSLILESASTNQTSMYLCASRLGYEQFFGPGTRLTVL.

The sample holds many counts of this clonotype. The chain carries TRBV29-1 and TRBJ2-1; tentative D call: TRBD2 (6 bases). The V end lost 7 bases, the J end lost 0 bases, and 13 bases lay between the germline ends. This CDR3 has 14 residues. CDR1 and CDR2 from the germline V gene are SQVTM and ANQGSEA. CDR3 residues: CSGSGGDSYNEQFF. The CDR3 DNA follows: TGCAGCGGGTCTGGCGGGGACTCCTACAATGAGCAGTTCTTC.

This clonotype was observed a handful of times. CDR3: CASSLDGNYGYTF. The CDR3 region has the DNA TGTGCCAGCAGCTTAGACGGAAACTATGGCTACACCTTC. The J gene is TRBJ1-2, the V gene TRBV7-2; D is uncertain. The V end was cut by 1 base, the J end by 2 bases, with 5 bases between. In germline, CDR1 is SGHTA, CDR2 FQGNSA. The CDR3 has 13 residues.

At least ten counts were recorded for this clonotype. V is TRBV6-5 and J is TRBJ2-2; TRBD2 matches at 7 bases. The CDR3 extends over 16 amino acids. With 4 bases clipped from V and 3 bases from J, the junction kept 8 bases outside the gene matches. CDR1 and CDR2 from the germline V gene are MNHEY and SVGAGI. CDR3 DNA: TGTGCCAGCAGTTTGACGGCGGGAGTCCACACCGGGGAGCTGTTTTTT. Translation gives CASSLTAGVHTGELFF.

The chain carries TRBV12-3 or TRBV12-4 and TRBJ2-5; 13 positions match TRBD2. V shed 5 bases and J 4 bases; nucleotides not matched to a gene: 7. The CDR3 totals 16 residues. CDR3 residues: CASSPGLAGDGETQYF. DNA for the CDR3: TGTGCCAGCAGTCCCGGACTAGCGGGAGATGGAGAGACCCAGTACTTC.

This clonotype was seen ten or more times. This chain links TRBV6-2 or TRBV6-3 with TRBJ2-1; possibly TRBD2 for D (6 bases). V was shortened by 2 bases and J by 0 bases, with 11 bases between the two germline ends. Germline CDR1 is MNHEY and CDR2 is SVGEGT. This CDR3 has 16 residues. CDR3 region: CASSYARGSSYNEQFF. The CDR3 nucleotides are TGTGCCAGCAGTTACGCTCGGGGGAGCTCCTACAATGAGCAGTTCTTC.

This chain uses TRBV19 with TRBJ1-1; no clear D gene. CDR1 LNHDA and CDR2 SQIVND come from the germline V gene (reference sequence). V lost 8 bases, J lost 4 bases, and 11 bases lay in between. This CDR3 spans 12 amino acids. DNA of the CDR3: TGTGCCAGTGGAGTTTGGGGCACTGAAGCTTTCTTT. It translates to CASGVWGTEAFF.

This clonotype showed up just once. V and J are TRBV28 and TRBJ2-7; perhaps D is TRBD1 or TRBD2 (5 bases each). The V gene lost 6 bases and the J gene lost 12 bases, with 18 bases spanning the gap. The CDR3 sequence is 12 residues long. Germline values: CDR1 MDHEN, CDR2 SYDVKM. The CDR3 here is CASSPLGTVAYF. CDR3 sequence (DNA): TGTGCCAGCAGCCCCCTCGGGACGGTAGCGTACTTC.

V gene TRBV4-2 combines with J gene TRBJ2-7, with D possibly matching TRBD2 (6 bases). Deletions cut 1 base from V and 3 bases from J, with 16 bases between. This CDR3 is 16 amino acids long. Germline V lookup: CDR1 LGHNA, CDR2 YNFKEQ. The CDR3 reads CASSQGEASRLYEQYF. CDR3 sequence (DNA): TGTGCCAGCAGCCAAGGGGAGGCGTCTCGCCTCTACGAGCAGTACTTC.